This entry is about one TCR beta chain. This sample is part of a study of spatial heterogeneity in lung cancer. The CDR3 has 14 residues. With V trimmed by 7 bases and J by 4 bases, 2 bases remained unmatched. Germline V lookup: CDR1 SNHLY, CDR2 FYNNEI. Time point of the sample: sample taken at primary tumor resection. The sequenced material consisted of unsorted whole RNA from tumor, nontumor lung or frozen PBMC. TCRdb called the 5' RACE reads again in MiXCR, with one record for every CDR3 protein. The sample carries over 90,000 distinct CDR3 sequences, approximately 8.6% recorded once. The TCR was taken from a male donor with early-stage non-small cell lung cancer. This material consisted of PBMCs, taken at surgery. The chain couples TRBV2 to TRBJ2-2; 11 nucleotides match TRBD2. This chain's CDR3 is CASTGTSGTGELFF. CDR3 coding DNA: TGTGCCAGCACCGGGACTAGCGGCACCGGGGAGCTGTTTTTT.